These 22 T cell receptor beta chains originate from one sample sequenced in a study of cytomegalovirus exposure and HLA in healthy donors. PCR employed 60 Vbeta and 13 Jbeta primers. Profiled with immunoSEQ multiplex PCR; TCRdb holds only in-frame clones, not every one. This sample's clone table lists roughly 120,000 clones. Sample: PBMCs. The source is a young man in good health and CMV-seronegative.

Written as DNA, the CDR3 is TGTGCCAGCAGCTTAGCGGGGACAGGGCTCAACTATGGCTACACCTTC. It specifies CASSLAGTGLNYGYTF. The J gene is TRBJ1-2, the V gene TRBV7-9; 9 positions agree with TRBD1. Germline V gene lookup returns CDR1 SEHNR and CDR2 FQNEAQ (reference sequence). V lost 0 bases, J lost 2 bases, and 4 bases stayed unmatched. CDR3 length equals 16 residues.

This chain joins TRBV4-3 and TRBJ2-1; 9 bases line up with TRBD2. The CDR3 runs 16 residues. Per the germline V gene, CDR1 is LGHNA and CDR2 is YSLEER. With V trimmed by 1 base and J by 5 bases, 6 bases remained unmatched. DNA for the CDR3: TGCGCCAGCAGCCAAGGACTAGCGGAAGGTAACAATGAGCAGTTCTTC. It codes for CASSQGLAEGNNEQFF.

The chain links TRBV4-2 to TRBJ2-3, with TRBD1 identical over 8 bases. Germline V gene sequence: CDR1 LGHNA, CDR2 YNFKEQ. The CDR3 runs to 14 residues. V lost 1 base, J lost 5 bases, and 2 bases stayed unmatched. The CDR3 nucleotides are TGTGCCAGCAGCCAAGTAACAGGGGGAGATACGCAGTATTTT. Its protein product is CASSQVTGGDTQYF.

This sequence joins TRBV19 and TRBJ2-1; D possibly corresponds to TRBD2 (6 bases). The CDR3 spans 13 residues. Trimming pared 1 base from V and 8 bases from J, leaving 9 bases between. The germline V gene encodes CDR1 LNHDA and CDR2 SQIVND (reference sequence). The CDR3 DNA reads as TGTGCCAGTAGTATAGGTTCGGGGGATGAGCAGTTCTTC. Translating gives CASSIGSGDEQFF.

The chain recombines TRBV30 with TRBJ1-1; D remains unclear. The CDR3 has 11 amino acids. The germline V and J ends were trimmed by 7 bases and 7 bases, with 13 bases remaining between them. The germline gives CDR1 GTSNPN, CDR2 SVGIG (reference sequence). Written as DNA, the CDR3 is TGTGCCTACAACCAGGAGGGTGAAGCTTTCTTT. Residues: CAYNQEGEAFF.

The chain has TRBV5-8 and TRBJ2-1; D uncertain. Trimming removed 4 bases from V and 4 bases from J, with 9 bases in between. This CDR3 comprises 13 residues. Germline CDR1 SGHTS, CDR2 YDEGEE. Here the CDR3 reads CASSPRPYNEQFF. The CDR3 DNA sequence: TGTGCCAGCAGCCCGAGGCCTTACAATGAGCAGTTCTTC. The full variable domain, its missing parts supplied by reference TRBV5-8 and TRBJ2-1, is EAGVTQSPTHLIKTRGQQATLRCSPISGHTSVYWYQQALGLGLQFLLWYDEGEERNRGNFPPRFSGRQFPNYSSELNVNALELEDSALYLCASSPRPYNEQFFGPGTRLTVL.

CDR3 sequence reads: CASSSQGNGYTF. DNA for the CDR3: TGTGCCAGCAGCTCCCAGGGTAATGGCTACACCTTC. V is TRBV7-3 and J is TRBJ1-2, with a possible D match to TRBD1 (5 bases). V lost 4 bases to trimming and J lost 6 bases, with 9 bases between them. CDR1 SGHTA and CDR2 FQGTGA come from the germline V gene. The CDR3 consists of 12 residues.

The J gene is TRBJ1-1, the V gene TRBV28, with 8 bases matching TRBD1. CDR3 size: 17 residues. Germline CDR1 reads MDHEN; CDR2 reads SYDVKM. The ends lost 2 bases at V and 4 bases at J; junction bases unmatched: 12. The CDR3 nucleotides read TGTGCCAGCAGTTTAAGACAGGGGCGCGGGGTTAGCACTGAAGCTTTCTTT. It specifies CASSLRQGRGVSTEAFF.

The chain combines TRBV5-1 with TRBJ2-1; tentatively, D is TRBD2 (6 bases). The CDR3 is 16 residues long. V lost 3 bases, J lost 6 bases, and 19 bases lay in between. CDR1 is SGHRS and CDR2 is YFSETQ in the germline V gene. CDR3 sequence: CASSWGVAAIGNEQFF. As DNA, the CDR3 is TGCGCCAGCAGCTGGGGGGTAGCGGCTATCGGCAATGAGCAGTTCTTC.

The genes are TRBV7-9 and TRBJ2-5; D is perhaps TRBD2 (7 bases). The germline CDR1 and CDR2 sequences are SEHNR and FQNEAQ (reference sequence). The CDR3 has 14 residues. V lost 4 bases to trimming and J lost 4 bases, with 13 bases between them. CDR3 sequence reads: CASSSGGGLETQYF. CDR3 bases: TGTGCCAGCAGCTCTGGGGGGGGGCTAGAGACCCAGTACTTC.

The V gene is TRBV30, the J gene TRBJ1-6, with 7 nucleotides matching TRBD1. Trimming cost V 4 bases and J 8 bases; bases outside gene matches: 5. This CDR3 contains 13 residues. Germline CDR1 is GTSNPN and CDR2 is SVGIG (reference sequence). The CDR3 protein is CAWTGQGDSPLHF. Here the CDR3 DNA reads TGTGCCTGGACTGGTCAGGGGGATTCACCCCTCCACTTT.

For this clone: The sample has other DNA sequences that encode this CDR3 too. The genes are TRBV5-4 and TRBJ1-3; D possibly corresponds to TRBD1 (5 bases). Trimming cost V 4 bases and J 4 bases, with 12 bases left between them. CDR3 length: 14 residues. The germline V gene encodes CDR1 SGHNT and CDR2 YYREEE (reference sequence). Here the CDR3 reads CASSRDSSGNTIYF. DNA for the CDR3: TGTGCCAGCAGCCGAGACAGCTCAGGAAACACCATATATTTT.

The J gene is TRBJ1-5, the V gene TRBV5-1; perhaps TRBD1 as D (6 bases). Trimming took 3 bases from V and 2 from J, leaving 9 bases between them. This CDR3 contains 14 residues. Per the germline V gene, CDR1 is SGHRS and CDR2 is YFSETQ. The CDR3 region is CASSSGGGNQPQHF. The CDR3 DNA follows: TGCGCCAGCAGCTCGGGGGGCGGCAATCAGCCCCAGCATTTT.

The V and J genes are TRBV11-3 and TRBJ2-1, with 10 nucleotides matching TRBD2. Germline CDR1 SGHNT, CDR2 YENEEA. J gave up 10 bases and V 8 bases, and 11 bases lay outside the gene matches. CDR3 length: 14 amino acids. The CDR3, as DNA: TGTGCCAGCTCTAGCGGGAGAATAGGTGGGGAGCAGTTCTTC. As protein: CASSSGRIGGEQFF.

The chain combines TRBV6-5 with TRBJ2-7; maybe TRBD2 (6 bases). V was pared by 1 base and J by 0 bases, with 10 bases between. The CDR3 is 15 amino acids. Germline CDR1 MNHEY, CDR2 SVGAGI. The CDR3 spells CASSYWDSGSYEQYF. In nucleotides, the CDR3 is TGTGCCAGCAGTTACTGGGACTCCGGCTCCTACGAGCAGTACTTC.

The chain uses TRBV5-5 and TRBJ2-7; no firm D call. Germline CDR1 is SGHKS and CDR2 is YYEKEE (reference sequence). The CDR3 covers 15 residues. Trimming cost V 4 bases and J 7 bases, with 21 bases left between them. The CDR3 here is CASSIPAASLEEQYF. CDR3 sequence (DNA): TGTGCCAGCAGCATACCGGCGGCGTCTTTGGAGGAGCAGTACTTC.

J is TRBJ1-5 and V is TRBV14; D gene ambiguous. The CDR3 sequence is 16 residues long. The V and J ends lost 3 bases and 3 bases respectively, with 15 bases between them. Per germline, CDR1 SGHDN and CDR2 FVKESK. Here the CDR3 reads CASSQASRHLNQPQHF. CDR3 nucleotides: TGTGCCAGCAGCCAGGCCAGCCGACACCTCAATCAGCCCCAGCATTTT. Supplemented by reference TRBV14 and TRBJ1-5, the full variable domain reads EAGVTQFPSHSVIEKGQTVTLRCDPISGHDNLYWYRRVMGKEIKFLLHFVKESKQDESGMPNNRFLAERTGGTYSTLKVQPAELEDSGVYFCASSQASRHLNQPQHFGDGTRLSIL.

The chain carries TRBV14 and TRBJ2-3; D perhaps matches TRBD2 (6 bases). Trimming removed 4 bases at V and 10 bases at J, with 21 bases between. CDR1 SGHDN and CDR2 FVKESK come from the germline V gene. This CDR3 spans 15 amino acids. DNA for the CDR3: TGTGCCAGCAGCCTACGAGGAGGGCTCACAGTCCCGCAGTATTTT. This encodes CASSLRGGLTVPQYF. Full variable domain (remainder filled in from reference TRBV14 and TRBJ2-3): EAGVTQFPSHSVIEKGQTVTLRCDPISGHDNLYWYRRVMGKEIKFLLHFVKESKQDESGMPNNRFLAERTGGTYSTLKVQPAELEDSGVYFCASSLRGGLTVPQYFGPGTRLTVL.

The chain couples TRBV7-9 to TRBJ1-1, with D hard to call. From germline, CDR1 is SEHNR and CDR2 FQNEAQ (reference sequence). This CDR3 region has 12 residues. Trimming shortened V by 4 bases and J by 1 base, and 4 bases separated the two germline ends. Here the CDR3 DNA reads TGTGCCAGCAGCTCAGAGAACACTGAAGCTTTCTTT. Protein: CASSSENTEAFF. The full variable domain, rest sourced from reference TRBV7-9 and TRBJ1-1, is DTGVSQNPRHKITKRGQNVTFRCDPISEHNRLYWYRQTLGQGPEFLTYFQNEAQLEKSRLLSDRFSAERPKGSFSTLEIQRTEQGDSAMYLCASSSENTEAFFGQGTRLTVV.

The chain carries TRBV7-9 and TRBJ2-7, with D perhaps matching TRBD2 (6 bases). V was shortened by 4 bases and J by 2 bases, with 12 bases between the two germline ends. Germline V gene sequence: CDR1 SEHNR, CDR2 FQNEAQ (reference sequence). CDR3 size: 14 residues. In DNA form, the CDR3 reads TGTGCCAGCAGCTCCGGCGGGGCCCCCTACGAGCAGTACTTC. It specifies CASSSGGAPYEQYF.

This sequence joins TRBV4-2 and TRBJ2-3; possibly TRBD2 for D (6 bases). The CDR3 totals 16 residues. Germline loops: CDR1 LGHNA, CDR2 YNFKEQ. V was pared by 2 bases and J by 5 bases, with 17 bases between. CDR3 in amino acids: CASSQTPLAGLDTQYF. As DNA, the CDR3 is TGTGCCAGCAGCCAAACCCCCTTGGCGGGATTAGATACGCAGTATTTT.

The chain employs TRBV10-3 and TRBJ2-7, with D perhaps matching TRBD1 (5 bases). Between the trimmed V and J ends, which lost 3 bases and 5 bases, there was a span of 17 bases. The germline CDR1 and CDR2 sequences are ENHRY and SYGVKD. The CDR3 consists of 15 residues. In DNA form, the CDR3 reads TGTGCCATCAGTGACCCCCGCCAGGGAACCCACGAGCAGTACTTC. It translates to CAISDPRQGTHEQYF.